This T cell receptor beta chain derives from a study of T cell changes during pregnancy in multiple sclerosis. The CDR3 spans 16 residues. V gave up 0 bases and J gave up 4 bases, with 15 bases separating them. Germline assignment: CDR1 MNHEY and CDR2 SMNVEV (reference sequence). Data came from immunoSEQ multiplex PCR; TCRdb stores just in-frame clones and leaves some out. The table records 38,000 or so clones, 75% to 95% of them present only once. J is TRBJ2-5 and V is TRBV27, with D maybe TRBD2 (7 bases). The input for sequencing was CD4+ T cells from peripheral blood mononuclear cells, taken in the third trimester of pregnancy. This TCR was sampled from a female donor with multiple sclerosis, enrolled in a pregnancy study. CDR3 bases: TGTGCCAGCAGTTTATCTTATACAGGGAGGGGAGAGACCCAGTACTTC. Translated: CASSLSYTGRGETQYF.